Below, one TCR beta chain is given with its context. Its antigen is unidentified. 5'RACE template switching generated TCR cDNA, adding a universal primer site and UMIs. TCRdb recomputed calls from the 5' RACE reads with MiXCR, one row per CDR3 protein. In the table there are a few hundred thousand distinct CDR3 sequences, about 19% of which are singletons. This sample was taken from a study of T cells after yellow fever vaccination. Broader study findings: Abundant clonotypes (contaminants from the bulk population) could be present in FACS-sorted repertoires. Most primary-vaccination clones recurred post-booster (around 97% CD4, just over 85% CD8).

Looked up from germline, CDR1 is DFQATT and CDR2 is SNEGSKA (reference sequence). The CDR3 is made up of 14 amino acids. The sequencing here drew on PBMCs, taken 15 days after the yellow fever booster vaccination. This TCR came from a man aged 25-45 years who received the YFV17D yellow fever vaccine. The V gene is TRBV20-1, the J gene TRBJ2-3, with 10 bases lining up with TRBD2. CDR3 amino acids: CSGSSGSSTDTQYF. The CDR3 DNA reads as TGCAGCGGGTCTAGCGGGAGCAGCACAGATACGCAGTATTTT.